This TCR beta chain stems from a study of T-cell reconstitution after alpha-beta-depleted transplantation in children (dated by TCRdb to the mid-2010s). With respect to the entire study: Using TCR repertoire profiling, the study followed T-cell immune reconstitution in a quantitative way in children after TCRalphabeta/CD19-depleted allogeneic hematopoietic cell transplantation.

The sample's treatment or condition label, decoded: allogeneic hematopoietic cell transplantation with graft depleted of TCRalphabeta T cells and CD19 B cells. TCRalphabeta/CD19-depleted allogeneic hematopoietic cell grafts were given to the transplant recipients, all of whom were children. Points the paper makes about the study in general: The frequencies of hyperexpanded clones fell over the following months, and after one year, T-cell counts and TCRbeta diversity were mostly attributed to newly produced T cells. In some patients, the high TCRbeta diversity seen at day 60 was put down to recipient T cells and intrathymic progenitors that had survived conditioning. The apparently early alphabetaT-cell count recovery about two months after transplant was reportedly dependent on only several hundred rapidly expanded clones derived from non-depleted graft cells.

Libraries were made using PCR. Sequencing was carried out with an Illumina HiSeq 2500. Molecular barcoding was employed in the preparation of TCR libraries, with unique molecular identifiers being used to normalize TCRbeta repertoire quantification. In-frame beta chains were kept once TCRdb had trimmed the public reads at Q25 with fastp and called clones with MiXCR. Each CDR3 protein gets just one entry, which takes the most common genes and DNA from the rows behind it. Within this sample are around 200,000 distinct CDR3 sequences, with about 8.7% of them counted one time only. Of the sample, roughly 35% falls within the top ten clones. According to the germline V gene, CDR1 reads SGHRS and CDR2 reads YFSETQ. V sheds 4 bases and J sheds 0 bases, leaving 13 bases between their ends. The CDR3 measures 15 amino acids from cysteine to phenylalanine. Only CDR3 DNA is held: 45 bases, read in frame from base 1.

This clonotype was seen many times. Its antigen is currently not known. No base quality information exists; no much larger clone differs at one position. The chain couples TRBV5-1 to TRBJ2-5, with the D segment possibly TRBD1 or TRBD2, each aligning over 6 bases. This TCR came from a male patient between 2 and 10 years old who had a stem cell transplant for acute myeloid leukemia, so the T cells may come from the graft donor. The sequences come from PBMCs, mostly from graft donor cells, collected 360 days after TCRalphabeta/CD19-depleted stem cell transplant. The CDR3 region: CASSGGRGYQETQYF. The nucleotide sequence is TGCGCCAGCAGCGGGGGCCGGGGGTACCAAGAGACCCAGTACTTC.